What follows are 26 T cell receptor beta chains derived from one specimen sequenced in a study of CD8 T cells in Susac syndrome (dated by TCRdb to 2018 to 2020). Library method: the immunoSEQ multiplex PCR assay. RNA was extracted using the RNeasy kit, and roughly 0.45 to 1 microgram was reverse transcribed with random hexamers. TCRdb took the public reads, trimmed them with fastp at Q25, ran MiXCR for clone calling and kept in-frame beta chains. One record per CDR3 amino acid sequence lists the most common genes and DNA. The sample profile shows more than 200,000 distinct CDR3 sequences; about 95% of them were found once. 0.15% to 0.2% of the sample rests with the top ten. The sequencing sample was made of CD4+ T cells from PBMCs. These receptors were obtained from a human donor with Susac syndrome.

The V gene is TRBV29-1, the J gene TRBJ2-1, with 9 bases lining up with TRBD2. J lost 9 bases, V lost 7 bases, and 10 bases had no gene match. The CDR3 spans 13 residues. The germline V gene encodes CDR1 SQVTM and CDR2 ANQGSEA. CDR3 sequence: CSGGGGSGIEQFF. The CDR3 DNA reads as TGCAGCGGCGGGGGGGGCTCTGGTATTGAGCAGTTCTTC.

CDR3 in DNA: TGCGCCAGCAGCCAACGACAGGATGATTACACTGAAGCTTTCTTT. Its translation is CASSQRQDDYTEAFF. The gene calls are TRBV4-1 and TRBJ1-1; TRBD1 is a possible D gene (6 bases). The germline gives CDR1 MGHRA, CDR2 YSYEKL. This CDR3 has 15 amino acids. V lost 2 bases and J lost 3, with 13 bases in between.

The rearrangement links TRBV18 to TRBJ1-5, with D possibly being TRBD1 (5 bases). The V and J ends lost 3 bases and 4 bases respectively, with 13 bases between them. There are 15 residues in the CDR3. Germline V gene data show CDR1 as KGHSH and CDR2 as LQKENI. CDR3 DNA: TGTGCCAGCTCACCGTCCGGGGGAGGAAATCAGCCCCAGCATTTT. Protein: CASSPSGGGNQPQHF.

V and J are TRBV20-1 and TRBJ2-2, with 12 positions matching TRBD2. V gave up 5 bases and J gave up 7 bases; unmatched junction bases: 2. The germline CDR1 and CDR2 sequences are DFQATT and SNEGSKA (reference sequence). This CDR3 region has 13 residues. DNA for the CDR3: TGCAGTGCTCAACTAGCGGGGGGCGGGGAGCTGTTTTTT. Translation gives CSAQLAGGGELFF.

The chain has TRBV14 and TRBJ1-2, with 7 positions matching TRBD1. The CDR3 length is 15 residues. The V gene's germline CDR1 is SGHDN and CDR2 FVKESK. Trimming at V came to 4 bases and at J to 4 bases, leaving 9 bases not matched to a gene. The CDR3 DNA is TGTGCCAGCAGCCGCACAGGGGAGCCCGGCTATGGCTACACCTTC. This codes for CASSRTGEPGYGYTF.

The chain recombines TRBV28 with TRBJ2-3, with no clear D. Germline lookup yields CDR1 MDHEN and CDR2 SYDVKM. Trimming pared 4 bases from V and 0 bases from J, leaving 8 bases between. The CDR3 is 14 amino acids. CDR3 coding DNA: TGTGCCAGCAGTTCCCCAACTAGCACAGATACGCAGTATTTT. It encodes CASSSPTSTDTQYF.

The chain carries TRBV18 and TRBJ1-5, with 9 positions matching TRBD1. V dropped 5 bases and J dropped 7; count of bases not matched to a gene: 9. Germline V lookup: CDR1 KGHSH, CDR2 LQKENI. The CDR3 has 15 amino acids. This CDR3 reads CASSVGTGTHQPQHF. The CDR3, as DNA: TGTGCCAGCTCAGTCGGGACAGGGACCCACCAGCCCCAGCATTTT. Drawing the rest from reference TRBV18 and TRBJ1-5, the complete variable domain is NAGVMQNPRHLVRRRGQEARLRCSPMKGHSHVYWYRQLPEEGLKFMVYLQKENIIDESGMPKERFSAEFPKEGPSILRIQQVVRGDSAAYFCASSVGTGTHQPQHFGDGTRLSIL.

The J gene is TRBJ1-6, the V gene TRBV5-1; D perhaps matches TRBD1 (5 bases). V lost 4 bases, J lost 0 bases, and 11 bases lay in between. This CDR3 is built from 16 residues. Germline V gene data show CDR1 as SGHRS and CDR2 as YFSETQ. The CDR3 bases are TGCGCCAGCAGCCTGGATGGGGCCTCCTATAATTCACCCCTCCACTTT. Translating gives CASSLDGASYNSPLHF.

This chain links TRBV30 with TRBJ1-2; D perhaps matches TRBD1 (6 bases). Trimming took off 4 bases at V and 4 bases at J, with 19 bases between the two ends. Germline V gene sequence: CDR1 GTSNPN, CDR2 SVGIG (reference sequence). This CDR3 comprises 15 residues. This CDR3 reads CAWIPETGSSYGYTF. The CDR3 bases are TGTGCCTGGATCCCCGAGACAGGCTCTTCCTATGGCTACACCTTC.

This chain joins TRBV9 and TRBJ1-6, with 7 positions matching TRBD1. In germline, CDR1 is SGDLS, CDR2 YYNGEE. Germline trimming cut 0 bases from V and 3 bases from J; bases unmatched to any gene: 9. This CDR3 contains 18 residues. Here the CDR3 reads CASSVAPGQEYYNSPLHF. The CDR3 region has the DNA TGTGCCAGCAGCGTAGCTCCCGGACAGGAGTACTATAATTCACCCCTCCACTTT.

The chain joins TRBV20-1 to TRBJ1-5, with D perhaps matching TRBD1 (5 bases). The germline gives CDR1 DFQATT, CDR2 SNEGSKA (reference sequence). Trimming took 1 base from V and 4 from J, leaving 14 bases between them. CDR3 length: 15 residues. The CDR3: CSARVGAAVNQPQHF. The CDR3 DNA reads TGCAGTGCTAGAGTAGGGGCAGCAGTAAATCAGCCCCAGCATTTT.

The genes are TRBV5-6 and TRBJ2-7; D call uncertain. From germline, CDR1 is SGHDT and CDR2 YYEEEE. Deletions cut 4 bases from V and 3 bases from J, with 11 bases between. The CDR3 is 13 amino acids. The CDR3 here is CASSPRLNYEQYF. The DNA of the CDR3 is TGTGCCAGCAGCCCAAGGTTAAACTACGAGCAGTACTTC.

This chain uses TRBV30 with TRBJ2-3; possible D gene TRBD2, 5 bases. The germline V gene encodes CDR1 GTSNPN and CDR2 SVGIG (reference sequence). V was clipped by 2 bases and J by 0 bases, with 12 bases between them. The CDR3 contains 15 residues. The CDR3 protein is CAWSYPGESTDTQYF. CDR3 coding DNA: TGTGCCTGGAGTTACCCCGGGGAGAGCACAGATACGCAGTATTTT.

V gene TRBV7-3 combines with J gene TRBJ2-6, with no clear D. The germline CDR1 and CDR2 sequences are SGHTA and FQGTGA. Trimming removed 2 bases at V and 8 bases at J, with 13 bases between. CDR3 length equals 15 residues. In DNA, the CDR3 is TGTGCCAGCAGCTTAGGACCTGCTGAGACCAACGTCCTGACTTTC. Translated: CASSLGPAETNVLTF.

The rearrangement links TRBV6-2 or TRBV6-3 to TRBJ2-5; D ambiguous. The V gene's germline CDR1 is MNHEY and CDR2 SVGEGT. The ends were cut back, 5 bases at V and 1 base at J, with 8 bases in the middle. The CDR3 has 13 residues. The chain's CDR3 is CASSRTVQETQYF. In nucleotides, the CDR3 is TGTGCCAGCAGTCGGACGGTCCAAGAGACCCAGTACTTC.

This chain joins TRBV27 and TRBJ1-5; TRBD1 matches 8 bases. The germline CDR1 and CDR2 sequences are MNHEY and SMNVEV (reference sequence). This CDR3 region has 14 residues. V was clipped by 8 bases and J by 4 bases; unmatched bases: 7. The CDR3 region is CASATGQGNQPQHF. CDR3 nucleotides: TGTGCCAGCGCCACCGGACAGGGTAATCAGCCCCAGCATTTT.

This clonotype was counted once. This chain connects TRBV20-1 to TRBJ1-6; perhaps TRBD1 as D (5 bases). V dropped 6 bases and J dropped 4 bases, with 10 bases sitting between them. In germline, CDR1 is DFQATT, CDR2 SNEGSKA (reference sequence). This CDR3 is 13 amino acids long. DNA of the CDR3: TGCAGTGCGAGGGGACTGTATAATTCACCCCTCCACTTT. Protein product: CSARGLYNSPLHF.

The rearrangement uses TRBV20-1 and TRBJ2-7; no firm D call. The germline gives CDR1 DFQATT, CDR2 SNEGSKA (reference sequence). Trimming shortened V by 3 bases and J by 3 bases, and 18 bases separated the two germline ends. The CDR3 runs to 15 residues. CDR3 sequence: CSASARRLNLYEQYF. The CDR3 DNA follows: TGCAGTGCTAGTGCACGGAGACTCAACCTCTACGAGCAGTACTTC.

This sequence joins TRBV9 and TRBJ2-1; the match to TRBD1 covers 7 bases. Looked up from germline, CDR1 is SGDLS and CDR2 is YYNGEE. Unmatched junction bases numbered 9, after V lost 3 bases and J lost 9 bases. This CDR3 has 14 residues. The CDR3, as DNA: TGTGCCAGCAGCGGCCAACAGGGGATCCCTGAGCAGTTCTTC. Its translation: CASSGQQGIPEQFF.

DNA of the CDR3: TGTGCCAGCAGCGTAGTCAGGGCTACTGGGGCCAACGTCCTGACTTTC. Its translation is CASSVVRATGANVLTF. The V gene is TRBV9, the J gene TRBJ2-6; D is perhaps TRBD1 (5 bases). This CDR3 region has 16 residues. Germline lookup yields CDR1 SGDLS and CDR2 YYNGEE. Trimming shortened V by 0 bases and J by 2 bases, and 9 bases separated the two germline ends.

In DNA form, the CDR3 reads TGCAGCGTTGGAGGGGGGAAGCCAAAAGGCTACACCTTC. Protein product: CSVGGGKPKGYTF. The rearrangement links TRBV29-1 to TRBJ1-2, with D possibly matching TRBD1 (6 bases). This CDR3 region has 13 residues. Deletions cut 4 bases from V and 8 bases from J, with 17 bases between. The germline V gene encodes CDR1 SQVTM and CDR2 ANQGSEA.

The chain recombines TRBV7-9 with TRBJ2-7, with a weak D call TRBD1 (6 bases). The germline CDR1 and CDR2 sequences are SEHNR and FQNEAQ (reference sequence). V lost 3 bases and J 5 bases, leaving 20 bases between the germline ends. The CDR3 loop spans 16 amino acids. The CDR3 loop is CASSFKQGLLLDEQYF. The CDR3 DNA reads TGTGCCAGCAGCTTTAAACAGGGCCTCCTACTCGACGAGCAGTACTTC.

The sample holds a few counts of this clonotype. The V and J genes are TRBV12-3 or TRBV12-4 and TRBJ1-2; TRBD1 matches 9 bases. The ends lost 6 bases at V and 6 bases at J; junction bases unmatched: 14. CDR3 length: 16 residues. In nucleotides, the CDR3 is TGTGCCAGCAGCCGGGGGACAGGGACGTTACAGGATGGCTACACCTTC. Translating it yields CASSRGTGTLQDGYTF.

This clonotype has just a few counts. The chain carries TRBV6-2 or TRBV6-3 and TRBJ2-7; D ambiguous. The CDR3 sequence is 11 residues long. The germline V and J ends were trimmed by 5 bases and 4 bases, with 6 bases remaining between them. The V gene's germline CDR1 is MNHEY and CDR2 SVGEGT. Here the CDR3 reads CASSRQYEQYF. The CDR3 DNA is TGTGCCAGCAGTCGTCAATACGAGCAGTACTTC.

The rearrangement uses TRBV11-2 and TRBJ2-6; no definite D call. Germline assignment: CDR1 SGHAT and CDR2 FQNNGV. This CDR3 is built from 12 residues. V lost 1 base and J lost 7, with 2 bases in between. Here the CDR3 reads CASSLVANVLTF. The CDR3 DNA is TGTGCCAGCAGCTTAGTCGCCAACGTCCTGACTTTC.

The V gene is TRBV6-2 or TRBV6-3, the J gene TRBJ2-1; 11 nucleotides line up with TRBD2. V was clipped by 4 bases and J by 2 bases; unmatched bases: 4. The CDR3 runs to 16 residues. From germline, CDR1 is MNHEY and CDR2 SVGEGT. The CDR3 sequence: CASSSSSGGTYNEQFF. As DNA, the CDR3 is TGTGCCAGCAGTTCGTCTAGCGGGGGGACCTACAATGAGCAGTTCTTC.